The rows below give T cell receptor beta chains drawn from one sample of a study of CXCR3-negative and CXCR3-positive naive CD8 T cells. With the 5' RACE reads reprocessed, TCRdb shows one record per CDR3 protein and no DNA. The specimen's table records roughly 110,000 distinct CDR3 sequences. The sample taken for sequencing was naive CXCR3+ CD8+ T cells from blood. Every receptor here comes from a human donor in good health. Some clones in this sample may be carry-over from other donors' samples. CDR3s include the opening cysteine and the closing phenylalanine or tryptophan.

j_gene,v_gene,CDR3aa
TRBJ2-1,TRBV10-3,CAISERGSSYNEQFF
TRBJ2-6,TRBV4-2,CASSLPASGANVLTF
TRBJ1-5,TRBV7-9,CASSPDINQPQHF
TRBJ2-6,TRBV7-6,CASSRLAGAPISGANVLTF
TRBJ1-5,TRBV28,CASSFERVRTPQHF
TRBJ2-1,TRBV5-5,CASSSQGQNSPYFYNEQFF
TRBJ1-2,TRBV6-2/TRBV6-3,CASSHFRTGGDYGYTF
TRBJ1-3,TRBV9,CASSAGQLSGNTIYF
TRBJ1-1,TRBV15,CATSRDVVAGSTEAFF
TRBJ2-7,TRBV5-1,CASSPGPQRTYEQYF
TRBJ2-7,TRBV4-1,CASKRLAGGPPPYEQYF
TRBJ1-4,TRBV28,CASSRTASTNEKLFF
TRBJ2-1,TRBV2,CASPRGTTYNEQFF
TRBJ1-1,TRBV7-9,CASSPPGAVSHTEAFF
TRBJ1-1,TRBV19,CASSISPFRVGANTEAFF
TRBJ2-7,TRBV7-3,CASSLSPLAGTYEQYF